This T cell receptor beta chain was sequenced for a study of OX40 agonist ivuxolimab in advanced cancers. In the study overall: The dose of intravenous ivuxolimab that patients received every 2 weeks ranged from 0.01 to 10 mg/kg. Findings and limits, study-wide: Compared with CD4+, CD8+ T cells on average had more expanded clones. Individuals who were partial responders at 0.1-3.0 mg/kg had clonal expansion that ranked among the lowest.

Regarding this clone: The antigen remains unidentified.

The CDR3 sequence is 14 residues long. Germline CDR1 GTSNPN, CDR2 SVGIG (reference sequence). Trimming took 1 base from V and 1 from J, leaving 11 bases between them. The protocol was immunoSEQ multiplex PCR, while the TCRdb copy is restricted to in-frame clones and leaves out a portion. The table records about 48,000 clones, 75% to 90% of them present only once. The rearrangement joins TRBV30 to TRBJ2-7; tentative D call: TRBD1 (6 bases). This TCR derives from an adult with an advanced solid tumor such as melanoma, head and neck, liver or kidney cancer. This sample comprised CD4+ or CD8+ T cells sorted from blood, obtained in a trial of the OX40 agonist ivuxolimab. The chain's CDR3 is CAWSGQAISYEQYF. The CDR3 region has the DNA TGTGCCTGGAGTGGACAGGCAATTTCCTACGAGCAGTACTTC.